This section outlines one TCR beta chain sequence together with its context. The CDR3 runs 13 residues. Trimming pared 3 bases from V and 0 bases from J, leaving 5 bases between. The germline gives CDR1 MNHEY, CDR2 SMNVEV (reference sequence). The entry originates in a study of blood T cell repertoires in COVID-19. About the study: COVID-19 samples, acute and convalescent, were from the United States, Italy and Spain. Sources were T cells, B-cell-depleted T cells, or PBMCs; the material itself was cDNA or gDNA.

Original handling: Amplifying reference gene primers gave estimates of nucleated cell counts. Clones were sequenced by immunoSEQ multiplex PCR, and TCRdb holds only the in-frame ones, with some missing. That table supplies the V and J calls and clone size; D and trimming were determined from the DNA. The sample includes around 260,000 clones, 70% to 90% seen only once; the top ten take approximately 2.3%. This chain uses TRBV27 with TRBJ1-1; D not resolved. Sequencing input: peripheral blood. The receptor was derived from a woman aged 50 to 60 with acute or convalescent COVID-19. CDR3 in DNA: TGTGCCAGCAGTTTTAGTGTGAACACTGAAGCTTTCTTT. Translation: CASSFSVNTEAFF.